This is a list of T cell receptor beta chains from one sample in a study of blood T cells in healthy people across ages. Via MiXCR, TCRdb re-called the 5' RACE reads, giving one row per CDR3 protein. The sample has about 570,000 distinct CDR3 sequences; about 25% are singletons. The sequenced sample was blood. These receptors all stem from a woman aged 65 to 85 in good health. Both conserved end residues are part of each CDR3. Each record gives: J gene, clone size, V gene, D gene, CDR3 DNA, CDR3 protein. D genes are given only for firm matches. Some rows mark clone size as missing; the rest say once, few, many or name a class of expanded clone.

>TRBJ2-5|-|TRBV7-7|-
TGTGCTAGCAGCTTTCAGGCGGCCGAAGAGACCCAGTACTTC
CASSFQAAEETQYF
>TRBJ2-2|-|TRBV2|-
TGTGCCAGCAGGGACTCCACACTAGGCACCGGGGAGCTGTTTTTT
CASRDSTLGTGELFF
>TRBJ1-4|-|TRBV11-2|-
TGTGCCAGCAGGGGGAGTCGGCAAAAACTGTTTTTT
CASRGSRQKLFF
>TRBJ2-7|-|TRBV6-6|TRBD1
TGTGCCAGCAGTTACCGGGGACAGGACGAGCAGTACTTC
CASSYRGQDEQYF
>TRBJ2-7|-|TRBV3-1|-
TGTGCCAGCAGCCACAAGTACGAGAAGTACTTC
CASSHKYEKYF
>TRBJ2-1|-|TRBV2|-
TGTGCCAGCAGTAGCGTCCTGGATGGCTTCAATGAGCAGTTCTTC
CASSSVLDGFNEQFF
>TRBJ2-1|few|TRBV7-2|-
TGTGCCAGCAGCTTAATGGGGGTCTACAATGAGCAGTTCTTC
CASSLMGVYNEQFF
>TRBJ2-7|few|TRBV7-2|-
TGTGCCAGCAGCGCGGGACAGCCATACGAGCAGTACTTC
CASSAGQPYEQYF
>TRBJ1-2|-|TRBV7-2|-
TGTGCCAGCAGCCCGGACAGACTCTCGGCGGGCTACACCTTC
CASSPDRLSAGYTF
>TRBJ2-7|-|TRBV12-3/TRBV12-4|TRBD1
TGTGCCAGCAGGGGATTAGACAGGGCCTACGAGCAGTACTTC
CASRGLDRAYEQYF
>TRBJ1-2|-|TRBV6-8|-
TGTGCCAGCAGTTACTCGATAGGGGACGAGGGCTATGGCTACACCTTC
CASSYSIGDEGYGYTF
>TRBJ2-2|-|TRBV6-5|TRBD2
TGTGCCAGCAGCGGGACTGGGGGGGCCGGGGAGCTGTTTTTT
CASSGTGGAGELFF
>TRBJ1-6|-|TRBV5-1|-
TGCGCCAGCAGCTTGATGGTGCCGGGACGAAGCGGACCCCTCCACTTT
CASSLMVPGRSGPLHF
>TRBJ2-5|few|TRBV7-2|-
TGTGCCAGCAGCCCCCCCGCGGCCTTCGGAGAGACCCAGTACTTC
CASSPPAAFGETQYF
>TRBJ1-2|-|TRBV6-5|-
TGTGCCAGCAGCCCTCGGACGATTATTTATGGCTACACCTTC
CASSPRTIIYGYTF
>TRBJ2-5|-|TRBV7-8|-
TGTGCCAGCAGTCTAGCTAGGAGGGAGGAGACCCAGTACTTC
CASSLARREETQYF
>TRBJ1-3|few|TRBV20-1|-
TGCAGTGCTTCAAGAGGGACATACTCTGGAAACACCATATATTTT
CSASRGTYSGNTIYF
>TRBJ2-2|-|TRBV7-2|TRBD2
TGTGCCAGCAGCTTATGGGAGCGGGGTACCGCCGGGGAGCTGTTTTTT
CASSLWERGTAGELFF
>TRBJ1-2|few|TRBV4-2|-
TGTGCCAGCAGAATTAGACCCGATGGCTACACCTTC
CASRIRPDGYTF
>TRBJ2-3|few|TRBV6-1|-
TGTGCCAGCTACCCAAGGCAGGGCTCAGATACGCAGTATTTT
CASYPRQGSDTQYF
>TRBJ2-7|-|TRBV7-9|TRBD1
TGTGCCAGCAGCTTCTTCTTTGGACAGGGCGAGCAGTACTTC
CASSFFFGQGEQYF
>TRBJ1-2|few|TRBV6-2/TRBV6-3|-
TGTGCCAGCAGTCAACAAATCTATGGCTACACCTTC
CASSQQIYGYTF
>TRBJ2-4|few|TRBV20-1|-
TGCAGTGCCCCTATACGGGGGCTGGACATTCAGTACTTC
CSAPIRGLDIQYF
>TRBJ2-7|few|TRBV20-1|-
TGCAGTGCTAGGGGGGGTGGGATCTCCTACGAGCAGTACTTC
CSARGGGISYEQYF
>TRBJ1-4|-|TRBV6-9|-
TGTGCCACTCAAGGGGCCGGGGAGGGTGAAAAACTGTTTTTT
CATQGAGEGEKLFF
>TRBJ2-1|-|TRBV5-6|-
TGTGCCAGCAGCTTACAGGTCTCTAGCTCCTACAATGAGCAGTTCTTC
CASSLQVSSSYNEQFF
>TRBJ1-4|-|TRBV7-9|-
TGTGCCAGCAGCATGAACAGGGCTGCAGCTAATGAAAAACTGTTTTTT
CASSMNRAAANEKLFF
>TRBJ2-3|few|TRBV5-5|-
TGTGCCAGCAGCTTCGAAGTCGGGTATCGGGATACGCAGTATTTT
CASSFEVGYRDTQYF
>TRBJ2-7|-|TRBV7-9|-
TGTGCAGGGGGGGACTCCTACGAGCAGTACTTC
CAGGDSYEQYF
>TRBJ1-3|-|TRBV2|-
TGTGCCAGCAGCCCTGTGGTCAGCTCTGGAAACACCATATATTTT
CASSPVVSSGNTIYF
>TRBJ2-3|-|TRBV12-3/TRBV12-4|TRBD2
TGTGCCAGCAGTTTAAGGCGGGGGGTCGATACGCAGTATTTT
CASSLRRGVDTQYF
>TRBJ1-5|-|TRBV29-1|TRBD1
TGCAGCGTCCAACAGGGGGCTGGGGATCAGCCCCAGCATTTT
CSVQQGAGDQPQHF
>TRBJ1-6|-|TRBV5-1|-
TGCGCCAGCAGCTTTTTACAGGGCACCCTCCACTTT
CASSFLQGTLHF
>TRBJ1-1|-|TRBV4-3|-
TGCGCCAGCGGCTCAAGGACGCGGGGACTAAACACTGAAGCTTTCTTT
CASGSRTRGLNTEAFF
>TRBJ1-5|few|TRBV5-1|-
TGCGCCAGCAGCCCTGGACAGCGAAATCAGCCCCAGCATTTT
CASSPGQRNQPQHF
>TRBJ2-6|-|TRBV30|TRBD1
TGTGCCCAAAGACAGGGTAGCTCTGGGGCCAACGTCCTGACTTTC
CAQRQGSSGANVLTF
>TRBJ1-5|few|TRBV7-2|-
TGTGCCAGCAGCCTGTTTTCCAGAGACACCAATCAGCCCCAGCATTTT
CASSLFSRDTNQPQHF
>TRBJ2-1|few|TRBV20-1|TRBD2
TGCAGTGCCTCAGAGCGGGACCAGGAGTTCTTC
CSASERDQEFF
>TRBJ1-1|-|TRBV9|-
TGTGCCAGCAGCGCCGAACCGAGGGGGGTGAACACTGAAGCTTTCTTT
CASSAEPRGVNTEAFF
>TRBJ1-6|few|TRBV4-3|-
TGCGCCAGCAGCCAAGCAGGTCGGGCAGATTCACCCCTCCACTTT
CASSQAGRADSPLHF
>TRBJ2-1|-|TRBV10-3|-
TGTGCCATCAGCGGTAGCGGTTTTGTGTACAATGAGCAGTTCTTC
CAISGSGFVYNEQFF
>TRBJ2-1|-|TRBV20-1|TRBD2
TGCAGTGCTAGGTTGGGCGGGGGTTACAATGAGCAGTTCTTC
CSARLGGGYNEQFF
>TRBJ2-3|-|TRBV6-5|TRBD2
TGTGCCAGCAGTTACCCGGGGACTAGCGGGGGGGTACCCACAGCTTGGGATACGCAGTATTTT
CASSYPGTSGGVPTAWDTQYF
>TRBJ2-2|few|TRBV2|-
TGTGCCAGCAGACGGACGGTAACCGGGGAGCTGTTTTTT
CASRRTVTGELFF
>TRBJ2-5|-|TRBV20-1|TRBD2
TGCAGTACACTTGGGCTATCGGGGGGGGCCCAGTACTTC
CSTLGLSGGAQYF
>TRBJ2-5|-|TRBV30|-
TGTGCCTGGAGCACTTACGGGGAGACCCAGTACTTC
CAWSTYGETQYF
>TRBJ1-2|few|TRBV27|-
TGTGCCAGCAGTCTCGGAGTAAAAGTCTATGGCTACACCTTC
CASSLGVKVYGYTF
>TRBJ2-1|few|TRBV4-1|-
TGCGCCAGCAGCCCCCGACAGAACAATGAGCAGTTCTTC
CASSPRQNNEQFF
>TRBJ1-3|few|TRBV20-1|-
TGCAGTGCTCCTCAGCTCTCTGGAAACACCATATATTTT
CSAPQLSGNTIYF
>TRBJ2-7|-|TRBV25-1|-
TGTGCCAGCAGTGAAGAGGGGGGGCCTTTGGAAGAGCGGTACTTC
CASSEEGGPLEERYF
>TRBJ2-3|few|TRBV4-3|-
TGCGCCAGCAGCCAAGGGGGGGGCCGTGACACAGATACGCAGTATTTT
CASSQGGGRDTDTQYF
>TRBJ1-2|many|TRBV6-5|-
TGTGCCAGCAGTTACTCGGGCGAGCATGGCTACACCTTC
CASSYSGEHGYTF
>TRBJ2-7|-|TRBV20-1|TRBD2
TGCAGTGCTATCCAAAGGACTAGCGGGAGTACAGAGAGGGAGTACTTC
CSAIQRTSGSTEREYF
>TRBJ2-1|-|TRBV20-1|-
TGCAGTGCTAGCGGGGGAGTTTACAATGAGCAGTTCTTC
CSASGGVYNEQFF
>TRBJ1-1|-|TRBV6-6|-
TGTGCCAGCCACGGACAGTCGAACACTGAAGCTTTCTTT
CASHGQSNTEAFF
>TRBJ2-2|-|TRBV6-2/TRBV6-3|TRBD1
TGTGCCAGCAGTTACATATCAGGGGGCGCGAACACCGGGGAGCTGTTTTTT
CASSYISGGANTGELFF
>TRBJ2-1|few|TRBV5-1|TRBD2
TGCGCCAGCAGCTTACGGGGGGGCAACGACAATGAGCAGTTCTTC
CASSLRGGNDNEQFF
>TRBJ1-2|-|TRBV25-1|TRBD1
TGTGCCAGCAGCCCGGGACAGGATGAAATCTATGGCTACACCTTC
CASSPGQDEIYGYTF
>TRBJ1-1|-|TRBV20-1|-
TGCAGTGCTAGATTCACTGAAGCTTTCTTT
CSARFTEAFF
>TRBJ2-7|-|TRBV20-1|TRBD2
TGCAGTGCTGTCCCCGGGACTAGAGGCGAGCAGTACTTC
CSAVPGTRGEQYF